Listed here are 11 T cell receptor beta chains from one sample, sequenced in a study of blood T cell repertoires in COVID-19. Generated by immunoSEQ multiplex PCR, the TCRdb table keeps only in-frame clones and is missing some. The sample lists around 300,000 clones; roughly 86% were seen once. The specimen was PBMCs or T cells enriched from blood (not recorded which). All receptors derive from a woman aged 55-69 years who had recovered from COVID-19.

The chain combines TRBV7-8 with TRBJ2-7, with 10 bases identical to TRBD1. Germline trimming cut 6 bases from V and 3 bases from J; bases unmatched to any gene: 2. Germline lookup yields CDR1 SGHVS and CDR2 FQNEAQ. This CDR3 has 13 residues. CDR3 protein: CASRRDRGYEQYF. In DNA form, the CDR3 reads TGTGCCAGCAGGCGGGACAGGGGCTACGAGCAGTACTTC. Based on the CDR3 plus reference TRBV7-8 and TRBJ2-7, the full variable domain is GAGVSQSPRYKVAKRGQDVALRCDPISGHVSLFWYQQALGQGPEFLTYFQNEAQLDKSGLPSDRFFAERPEGSVSTLKIQRTQQEDSAVYLCASRRDRGYEQYFGPGTRLTVT.

In its sample, this clone was seen a few times. The chain uses TRBV5-4 and TRBJ1-2, with D tentatively TRBD1 (5 bases). V lost 2 bases to trimming and J lost 1 base, with 6 bases between them. The CDR3 extends over 13 amino acids. Germline loops: CDR1 SGHNT, CDR2 YYREEE (reference sequence). The CDR3 region has the DNA TGTGCCAGCAGCTTCGGGGGTAACTATGGCTACACCTTC. This sequence encodes CASSFGGNYGYTF.

The gene calls are TRBV3-1 (or the pseudogene TRBV3-2) and TRBJ2-7; possibly TRBD2 for D (5 bases). V lost 2 bases and J lost 6, with 11 bases in between. The CDR3 totals 13 residues. The germline V gene encodes CDR1 LGHDT and CDR2 YNNKEL (reference sequence). CDR3 sequence reads: CASSQTASGEQYF. CDR3 sequence (DNA): TGTGCCAGCAGCCAAACGGCAAGCGGCGAGCAGTACTTC.

A word on this clone: At one of its ends the junction is not consistent with the germline gene, which may arise from a read error. The chain recombines TRBV7-9 with TRBJ1-2; D is possibly TRBD1 (6 bases). The CDR3 is 10 residues long. Germline CDR1 reads SEHNR; CDR2 reads FQNEAQ (reference sequence). As DNA, the CDR3 is TGTGCCAGCAGCTTAGAAAGGACAGCCTTC. It specifies CASSLERTAF. The full variable domain, in which reference TRBV7-9 and TRBJ1-2 provide the parts outside the CDR3, is DTGVSQNPRHKITKRGQNVTFRCDPISEHNRLYWYRQTLGQGPEFLTYFQNEAQLEKSRLLSDRFSAERPKGSFSTLEIQRTEQGDSAMYLCASSLERTAFGSGTRLTVV.

Worth noting for this clone: At one boundary the junction diverges from the germline segment, which might be a read error. The J gene is TRBJ2-1, the V gene TRBV11-3; 10 bases line up with TRBD2. The CDR3 runs to 17 residues. Germline V gene data show CDR1 as SGHNT and CDR2 as YENEEA. As DNA, the CDR3 is TGTGCCAGCAGCTTAGCGCGGGAGCGGGAGGGAGACAATGGGCAGTTCTTC. Translated, it gives CASSLAREREGDNGQFF.

This clone was seen a few times. V usage is TRBV10-3 and J usage is TRBJ1-4; 8 bases fit TRBD1. Per the germline V gene, CDR1 is ENHRY and CDR2 is SYGVKD. Germline trimming cut 4 bases from V and 6 bases from J; bases unmatched to any gene: 4. CDR3 length: 14 amino acids. Written as DNA, the CDR3 is TGTGCCATCAGTGTTTCCAGGGGGCATGAAAAACTGTTTTTT. Translating it yields CAISVSRGHEKLFF.

The chain recombines TRBV28 with TRBJ1-4, with 8 nucleotides matching TRBD1. Losses at the gene ends were 4 bases for V and 8 bases for J; bases not matched to a gene: 9. This CDR3 comprises 15 residues. CDR1 is MDHEN, CDR2 SYDVKM, per germline. CDR3 residues: CASSSDRGRWEKLFF. The CDR3 region has the DNA TGTGCCAGCAGTTCCGACAGGGGCAGGTGGGAAAAACTGTTTTTT.

Notes on this clone: At one end, the junction sequence differs from germline, possibly due to a read error. The V call is TRBV7-7, the J call TRBJ1-1; the match to TRBD1 covers 7 bases. Germline V lookup: CDR1 SSHAT, CDR2 FNYEAQ (reference sequence). This CDR3 contains 15 residues. CDR3 in DNA: TGTGCTAGCAGCTACCACGGACAGGAAAACACTGAAGCTTTCTTT. Residues: CASSYHGQENTEAFF.

This clone has a handful of counts. The chain recombines TRBV4-2 with TRBJ2-2; 10 bases fit TRBD2. The germline V gene encodes CDR1 LGHNA and CDR2 YNFKEQ. The V and J ends lost 1 base and 4 bases, in that order; junction bases with no gene match: 6. This CDR3 has 17 residues. The CDR3, as DNA: TGTGCCAGCAGCCAAGCTAGCGGGGGATCGGGCACCGGGGAGCTGTTTTTT. Encoded protein: CASSQASGGSGTGELFF.

As DNA, the CDR3 is TGTGCCAGCAGTTTTTTCGGCGGCTTAGCCAAAAACATTCAGTACTTC. Protein product: CASSFFGGLAKNIQYF. The genes are TRBV28 and TRBJ2-4; D gene uncertain. Between the trimmed V and J ends, which lost 3 bases and 0 bases, there was a span of 12 bases. This CDR3 region has 16 residues. Germline CDR1 is MDHEN and CDR2 is SYDVKM.

In its sample, this clone was seen once. The chain couples TRBV19 to TRBJ1-2, with no clear D. Trimming pared 10 bases from V and 4 bases from J, leaving 16 bases between. Looked up from germline, CDR1 is LNHDA and CDR2 is SQIVND (reference sequence). CDR3 size: 13 residues. The CDR3 sequence: CATLRGVFYGYTF. The CDR3 DNA reads as TGTGCCACCCTCCGGGGTGTCTTCTATGGCTACACCTTC.